These T cell receptor beta chains were read from a single sample in a study of T cell repertoires in cytomegalovirus infection. TCRdb independently ran MiXCR on the reads; one entry per CDR3 protein. This table holds 250,000 to 300,000 distinct CDR3 sequences, roughly a quarter found once. The sample comprised PBMCs. Every receptor here comes from a human donor in good health (CMV status not recorded). Some clones in this sample may be carry-over from other donors' samples. Each CDR3 is given with its conserved first and last residue. The order of the fields is clone size, D gene, V gene, J gene, CDR3 protein, CDR3 DNA. A D gene is named only where the DNA matches it firmly. Some rows mark clone size as missing; the rest say once, few, many or name a class of expanded clone.

few	.	TRBV28	TRBJ1-1	CASSSLGTEAFF	TGTGCCAGCAGTTCTTTGGGCACTGAAGCTTTCTTT
.	TRBD1	TRBV18	TRBJ1-2	CASSQGIGQAHYGYTF	TGTGCCAGCTCACAAGGAATAGGACAGGCCCACTATGGCTACACCTTC
.	.	TRBV6-6	TRBJ2-3	CASRGSGRTDTQYF	TGTGCCAGCAGGGGTAGCGGACGCACAGATACGCAGTATTTT
few	.	TRBV3-1	TRBJ1-6	CASSQGGGTYNSPLHF	TGTGCCAGCAGCCAAGGGGGAGGAACCTATAATTCACCCCTCCACTTT
.	.	TRBV25-1	TRBJ1-3	CASSGVGPNSGNTIYF	TGTGCCAGCAGTGGTGTAGGACCGAACTCTGGAAACACCATATATTTT
few	.	TRBV20-1	TRBJ2-2	CSASGRLNTGELFF	TGCAGTGCTAGTGGCCGCTTAAACACCGGGGAGCTGTTTTTT
.	TRBD2	TRBV5-6	TRBJ2-3	CASDPGSGGASDTQYF	TGTGCCAGCGATCCGGGCAGCGGGGGGGCCTCAGATACGCAGTATTTT
few	TRBD2	TRBV12-3/TRBV12-4	TRBJ2-3	CASSRFSGRGTDTQYF	TGTGCCAGCAGCCGTTTTAGCGGGAGGGGCACAGATACGCAGTATTTT
.	TRBD1	TRBV2	TRBJ2-7	CASNHGTGGYEQYF	TGTGCCAGCAACCACGGGACAGGGGGCTACGAGCAGTACTTC
.	.	TRBV12-3/TRBV12-4	TRBJ1-2	CASSSDGGYTF	TGTGCCAGCAGTTCGGACGGTGGCTACACCTTC
many	.	TRBV10-2	TRBJ1-1	CASQENMNTEAFF	TGCGCCAGCCAGGAGAACATGAACACTGAAGCTTTCTTT
many	.	TRBV10-3	TRBJ1-1	CGSTGEATGTEAFF	TGTGGCTCCACTGGGGAGGCAACGGGGACTGAAGCTTTCTTT
medium-sized	TRBD1	TRBV7-8	TRBJ1-1	CASSSGQPNTEAFF	TGTGCCAGCAGCTCGGGACAGCCGAACACTGAAGCTTTCTTT
.	.	TRBV7-3	TRBJ1-6	CASSLGRLSPLHF	TGTGCCAGCAGCTTAGGAAGGCTTTCACCCCTCCACTTT
.	.	TRBV2	TRBJ2-3	CASSEQGTDTQYF	TGTGCCAGCAGTGAACAGGGCACAGATACGCAGTATTTT
.	TRBD2	TRBV2	TRBJ2-1	CASSVSRGGPNEQFF	TGTGCCAGCAGTGTCTCGCGGGGGGGCCCAAATGAGCAGTTCTTC
many	TRBD1	TRBV11-2	TRBJ2-2	CASSLTGQLTGELFF	TGTGCCAGCAGCTTAACGGGACAGCTAACCGGGGAGCTGTTTTTT
once	.	TRBV7-9	TRBJ1-3	CASSPAAYSGNTIYF	TGTGCCAGCAGCCCCGCGGCCTACTCTGGAAACACCATATATTTT
.	.	TRBV29-1	TRBJ2-2	CSVDKGGRGGELFF	TGCAGCGTTGATAAGGGGGGCCGCGGCGGGGAGCTGTTTTTT
.	.	TRBV19	TRBJ2-7	CASSIGPGPASYEQYF	TGTGCCAGTAGTATTGGGCCGGGACCAGCCTCCTACGAGCAGTACTTC
many	.	TRBV7-2	TRBJ2-7	CASSLGWNEQYF	TGTGCCAGCAGCTTGGGGTGGAACGAGCAGTACTTC
.	TRBD2	TRBV6-2/TRBV6-3	TRBJ2-1	CASRGGGVNEQFF	TGTGCCAGCAGGGGCGGGGGGGTTAATGAGCAGTTCTTC
many	.	TRBV11-2	TRBJ1-5	CASSLVRDQPQHF	TGTGCCAGCAGCTTAGTCAGGGACCAGCCCCAGCATTTT
.	TRBD1	TRBV28	TRBJ2-7	CASRGTGGPLLSYEQYF	TGTGCCAGCAGAGGGACAGGGGGCCCTCTCCTTTCCTACGAGCAGTACTTC
.	.	TRBV20-1	TRBJ2-7	CSARRTEISYEQYF	TGCAGTGCTAGAAGGACAGAGATTTCCTACGAGCAGTACTTC
.	TRBD1	TRBV12-3/TRBV12-4	TRBJ2-5	CASSDWDRGWETQYF	TGTGCCAGCAGTGACTGGGACAGGGGCTGGGAGACCCAGTACTTC
.	.	TRBV30	TRBJ1-4	CAWTIGGFRPTNEKLFF	TGTGCCTGGACCATAGGGGGATTTAGACCAACTAATGAAAAACTGTTTTTT
.	TRBD2	TRBV7-2	TRBJ2-3	CASSLIGTSGRKYTDTQYF	TGTGCCAGCAGCTTAATAGGGACTAGCGGGCGGAAGTACACAGATACGCAGTATTTT
.	TRBD1	TRBV6-2/TRBV6-3	TRBJ1-1	CASSYSPDRALNTEAFF	TGTGCCAGCAGTTATTCTCCTGACAGGGCATTGAACACTGAAGCTTTCTTT
many	TRBD2	TRBV7-2	TRBJ2-1	CASSQAGFLAGPHEQFF	TGTGCCAGCAGCCAAGCGGGGTTTCTAGCGGGACCCCATGAGCAGTTCTTC
few	.	TRBV7-9	TRBJ2-6	CASSLNRGGANVLTF	TGTGCCAGCAGCTTGAACAGAGGTGGGGCCAACGTCCTGACTTTC
few	.	TRBV10-3	TRBJ2-3	CAISEVGPSDTQYF	TGTGCCATCAGTGAGGTTGGGCCTTCAGATACGCAGTATTTT
few	.	TRBV19	TRBJ2-3	CASSPLDRFTDTQYF	TGTGCCAGTAGTCCATTGGACAGATTCACAGATACGCAGTATTTT
.	.	TRBV30	TRBJ2-5	CAWTSVETQYF	TGTGCCTGGACGTCCGTTGAGACCCAGTACTTC
.	TRBD2	TRBV28	TRBJ2-3	CASSSAGGPRDTQYF	TGTGCCAGCAGTTCGGCGGGGGGGCCGAGAGATACGCAGTATTTT
.	TRBD1	TRBV29-1	TRBJ2-7	CSARQGVTNEQYF	TGCAGCGCCCGACAGGGGGTGACGAACGAGCAGTACTTC
few	.	TRBV7-6	TRBJ1-1	CASTGGNAEAFF	TGTGCCAGCACGGGGGGAAACGCTGAAGCTTTCTTT
.	.	TRBV10-3	TRBJ1-1	CAISESGRNTEAFF	TGTGCCATCAGTGAGTCGGGCAGGAACACTGAAGCTTTCTTT
.	.	TRBV15	TRBJ2-7	CATRGPLGYEQYF	TGTGCCACCAGAGGACCACTGGGCTACGAGCAGTACTTC
few	.	TRBV6-5	TRBJ1-6	CASRRQNSPLHF	TGTGCCAGCAGACGACAGAATTCACCCCTCCACTTT
.	.	TRBV7-2	TRBJ1-1	CASSLAWGSEAFF	TGTGCCAGCAGCTTAGCATGGGGATCCGAAGCTTTCTTT
.	.	TRBV7-2	TRBJ1-1	CASSFLVNTEAFF	TGTGCCAGCAGCTTTCTGGTGAACACTGAAGCTTTCTTT
many	.	TRBV7-2	TRBJ1-3	CASSPMPGAGNTIYF	TGTGCCAGCAGCCCAATGCCAGGGGCTGGAAACACCATATATTTT
few	.	TRBV12-5	TRBJ1-5	CASGFGDNQPQHF	TGTGCTAGTGGTTTTGGGGACAATCAGCCCCAGCATTTT
.	TRBD2	TRBV19	TRBJ2-2	CASSSLAGRSSGELFF	TGTGCCAGTAGTAGCCTAGCGGGAAGAAGTAGCGGGGAGCTGTTTTTT
few	.	TRBV25-1	TRBJ2-1	CASSENNEQFF	TGTGCCAGCAGTGAGAACAATGAGCAGTTCTTC
many	.	TRBV7-8	TRBJ2-7	CASSLVPGPTYEQYF	TGTGCCAGCAGCTTAGTCCCGGGACCAACCTACGAGCAGTACTTC
many	.	TRBV28	TRBJ2-7	CASSLGQGVDEQYF	TGTGCCAGCAGTTTAGGTCAGGGAGTCGACGAGCAGTACTTC
.	.	TRBV27	TRBJ1-1	CASSLSPLTEAFF	TGTGCCAGCAGTTTATCTCCTCTCACTGAAGCTTTCTTT
.	TRBD2	TRBV24-1	TRBJ2-1	CATWGGTAENEQFF	TGTGCCACCTGGGGAGGGACCGCTGAAAATGAGCAGTTCTTC
many	.	TRBV7-9	TRBJ2-3	CASSYGTGTDTQYF	TGTGCCAGCAGCTACGGGACTGGCACAGATACGCAGTATTTT
many	.	TRBV7-2	TRBJ2-7	CASTELLSEQYF	TGTGCCAGCACCGAACTACTGAGCGAGCAGTACTTC
.	TRBD2	TRBV5-1	TRBJ2-1	CASIGTSGGHEQFF	TGCGCCAGCATCGGGACTAGCGGGGGGCATGAGCAGTTCTTC
few	.	TRBV29-1	TRBJ1-1	CSVGRGVNTEAFF	TGCAGCGTTGGGAGGGGGGTGAACACTGAAGCTTTCTTT
many	.	TRBV4-2	TRBJ2-2	CASSLPPGELFF	TGTGCCAGCAGCCTGCCCCCCGGGGAGCTGTTTTTT
.	TRBD2	TRBV6-2/TRBV6-3	TRBJ2-7	CASSPGLAGGRSYEQYF	TGTGCCAGCAGCCCTGGACTAGCGGGAGGTCGCTCCTACGAGCAGTACTTC
few	.	TRBV29-1	TRBJ2-3	CSVDGGLGTDTQYF	TGCAGCGTTGATGGGGGGTTGGGCACAGATACGCAGTATTTT
.	.	TRBV7-9	TRBJ1-1	CASSLEGGRTEAFF	TGTGCCAGCAGCTTGGAGGGAGGAAGAACTGAAGCTTTCTTT
few	.	TRBV28	TRBJ1-5	CASSPGTGHQPQHF	TGTGCCAGCAGCCCCGGGACGGGCCATCAGCCCCAGCATTTT